A single sample gave rise to the 10 T cell receptor beta chains below, sequenced in a study of shared clonotypes between healthy human individuals. Measured with immunoSEQ multiplex PCR; TCRdb has only the in-frame clones, and not every one. Of about 500,000 clones in the sample, about 74% are singletons; the top ten hold around 12%. Material: PBMCs. All receptors come from a woman aged 40 to 55 in good health. Some clones in this sample may be carry-over from other donors' samples.

With regard to this clone: A far larger clone is a single base away, which makes a read error likely. This chain connects TRBV6-5 to TRBJ1-3; unclear D gene. Germline CDR1 is MNHEY and CDR2 is SVGAGI. The CDR3 has 14 residues. In DNA form, the CDR3 reads TGTGCCAGCAGGAAGGAGCCTTCTGGAAACTCCATATATTTT. This gives the protein CASRKEPSGNSIYF.

The genes are TRBV29-1 and TRBJ2-7; TRBD1 might be the D (6 bases). The germline V and J ends were trimmed by 8 bases and 2 bases, with 16 bases remaining between them. CDR3 length: 13 amino acids. Germline V lookup: CDR1 SQVTM, CDR2 ANQGSEA. DNA of the CDR3: TGCAGCTTTCTTCCGACAGGAGCCTACGAGCAGTACTTC. This encodes CSFLPTGAYEQYF.

The chain combines TRBV11-2 with TRBJ2-7, with unresolved D. V gave up 5 bases and J gave up 2 bases, with 13 bases separating them. The V gene's germline CDR1 is SGHAT and CDR2 FQNNGV. This CDR3 has 14 amino acids. The CDR3 is CASSPSGLAYEQYF. DNA for the CDR3: TGTGCCAGCAGCCCCTCCGGGCTCGCCTACGAGCAGTACTTC.

The V gene is TRBV7-3, the J gene TRBJ2-2, with a weak D call TRBD2 (6 bases). CDR1 is SGHTA, CDR2 FQGTGA, per germline. Trimming left V 5 bases short and J 1 base short, with 11 bases between. The CDR3 runs to 15 residues. The CDR3 nucleotides read TGTGCCAGCAGCCCCGTGCGGGAGAACACCGGGGAGCTGTTTTTT. It yields the protein CASSPVRENTGELFF.

This clone has only one observation. J is TRBJ2-7 and V is TRBV4-1; 14 positions agree with TRBD2. The CDR3 has 15 residues. Germline CDR1 is MGHRA and CDR2 is YSYEKL. With 4 bases clipped from V and 5 bases from J, the junction kept 4 bases outside the gene matches. CDR3 coding DNA: TGCGCCAGCAGCCGACTAGCGGGAGGGACCGACGAGCAGTACTTC. Amino acid sequence: CASSRLAGGTDEQYF.

The genes are TRBV6-5 and TRBJ1-3; 7 positions match TRBD1. The germline CDR1 and CDR2 sequences are MNHEY and SVGAGI. The CDR3 has 15 residues. Trimming took 6 bases from V and 0 from J; bases not matched to a gene: 5. The CDR3 is CASRGRGDSGNTIYF. Written as DNA, the CDR3 is TGTGCCAGCAGGGGCAGGGGGGACTCTGGAAACACCATATATTTT.

This clone was observed a single time. The V and J genes are TRBV7-3 and TRBJ2-6, with D uncertain. The CDR3 sequence is 15 residues long. The ends were cut back, 1 base at V and 5 bases at J, with 9 bases in the middle. Germline assignment: CDR1 SGHTA and CDR2 FQGTGA. This CDR3 reads CASSLNPSRANVLTF. In DNA, the CDR3 is TGTGCCAGCAGCTTAAACCCCTCGAGGGCCAACGTCCTGACTTTC. Looking up the rest from reference TRBV7-3 and TRBJ2-6 gives the full variable domain: GAGVSQTPSNKVTEKGKYVELRCDPISGHTALYWYRQSLGQGPEFLIYFQGTGAADDSGLPNDRFFAVRPEGSVSTLKIQRTERGDSAVYLCASSLNPSRANVLTFGAGSRLTVL.

This rearrangement joins TRBV18 to TRBJ2-5, with D hard to call. The germline gives CDR1 KGHSH, CDR2 LQKENI. Trimming shortened V by 3 bases and J by 5 bases, and 10 bases separated the two germline ends. The CDR3 runs to 13 residues. CDR3 loop: CASSPRQAETQYF. CDR3 DNA sequence: TGTGCCAGCTCACCTAGACAAGCGGAGACCCAGTACTTC.

For this clone: This could be a read error, since a much larger clone is one nucleotide away. The chain links TRBV27 to TRBJ2-7, with D possibly being TRBD1 (7 bases). The germline V gene has CDR1 MNHEY and CDR2 SMNVEV (reference sequence). The CDR3 runs to 15 residues. In DNA form, the CDR3 reads TGTGCCAGCAGTTTAGCGGGACAGCGCTCCTGCGAGCAGTACTTC. Amino acids: CASSLAGQRSCEQYF.

This clone was detected many times. The chain joins TRBV6-4 to TRBJ2-2; a possible D gene is TRBD1 (6 bases). The ends were cut back, 0 bases at V and 7 bases at J, with 12 bases in the middle. CDR1 and CDR2 (germline): MRHNA, SNTAGT. The CDR3 sequence is 15 residues long. CDR3 loop: CASSDSPGVSGELFF. CDR3 coding DNA: TGTGCCAGCAGTGACTCTCCAGGGGTCAGCGGGGAGCTGTTTTTT.